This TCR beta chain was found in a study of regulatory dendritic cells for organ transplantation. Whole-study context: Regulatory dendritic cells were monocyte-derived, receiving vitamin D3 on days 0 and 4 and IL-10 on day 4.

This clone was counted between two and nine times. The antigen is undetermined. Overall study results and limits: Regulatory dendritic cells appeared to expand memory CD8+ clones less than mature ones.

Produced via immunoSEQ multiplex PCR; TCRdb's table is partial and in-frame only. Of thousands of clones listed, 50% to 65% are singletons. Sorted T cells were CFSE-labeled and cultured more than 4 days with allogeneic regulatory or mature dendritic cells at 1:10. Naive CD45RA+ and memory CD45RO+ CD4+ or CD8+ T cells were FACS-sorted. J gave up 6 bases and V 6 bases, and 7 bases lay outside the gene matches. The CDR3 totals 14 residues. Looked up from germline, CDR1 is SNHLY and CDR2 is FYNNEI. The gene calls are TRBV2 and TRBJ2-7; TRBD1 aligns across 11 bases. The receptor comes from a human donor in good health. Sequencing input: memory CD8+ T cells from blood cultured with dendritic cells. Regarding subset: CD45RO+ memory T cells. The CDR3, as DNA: TGTGCCAGCAGGCCCTACGGACAGGGGGCCGAGCAGTACTTC. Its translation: CASRPYGQGAEQYF. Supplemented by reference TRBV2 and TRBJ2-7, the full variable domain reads EPEVTQTPSHQVTQMGQEVILRCVPISNHLYFYWYRQILGQKVEFLVSFYNNEISEKSEIFDDQFSVERPDGSNFTLKIRSTKLEDSAMYFCASRPYGQGAEQYFGPGTRLTVT.